Presented here are 5 T cell receptor beta chains from one specimen sequenced in a study of regulatory T cells in long-lasting Graves disease. The time point denotes: newly diagnosed GD, antithyroid drugs for less than 3 months. RNA isolated from PBMCs was used to make the TCR library. The authors built TCR beta libraries using iRepertoire HTBI primers and Arm-PCR of CDR3 regions. TCRdb passed the multiplex PCR reads through MiXCR, listing each CDR3 protein once. The table includes more than 450,000 distinct CDR3 sequences, 9.5% to 15% detected once. The data were also submitted as part of a second study, on T cells in Graves' hyperthyroidism and ophthalmopathy.

The starting material was peripheral blood mononuclear cells (PBMCs), obtained at new diagnosis, from a patient treated with antithyroid drugs. Receptor source: a woman aged 30 to 39 with Graves disease.

This clonotype appeared a few times. The chain couples TRBV3-1 to TRBJ2-2; a weak D match, TRBD2 (6 bases). Germline CDR1 and CDR2: LGHDT and YNNKEL (reference sequence). Trimming pared 3 bases from V and 6 bases from J, leaving 8 bases between. This CDR3 comprises 13 residues. The CDR3 loop is CASSHLAAGELFF. CDR3 DNA sequence: TGTGCCAGCAGCCACTTAGCGGCCGGGGAGCTGTTTTTT.

This clonotype was recorded at least ten times. The V call is TRBV11-2, the J call TRBJ2-5; D possibly corresponds to TRBD1 (6 bases). This CDR3 is built from 16 residues. The V gene's germline CDR1 is SGHAT and CDR2 FQNNGV. The germline V and J ends were trimmed by 4 bases and 1 base, with 16 bases remaining between them. CDR3 amino acids: CASSWGRSTFQETQYF. The CDR3 DNA reads TGTGCCAGCAGCTGGGGGCGGTCGACGTTCCAAGAGACCCAGTACTTC.

The V gene is TRBV28, the J gene TRBJ2-3; maybe TRBD2 (6 bases). The CDR3 contains 16 residues. Germline V gene sequence: CDR1 MDHEN, CDR2 SYDVKM. Trimming took 5 bases from V and 3 from J, leaving 18 bases between them. The DNA for the CDR3 is TGTGCCAGCAGTCCGCAAGGTAGCGGAAAAACAGATACGCAGTATTTT. This codes for CASSPQGSGKTDTQYF.

This rearrangement joins TRBV3-1 to TRBJ1-2, with 7 bases matching TRBD1. This CDR3 comprises 15 residues. V trimming: 3 bases; J trimming: 4 bases; junction bases outside the gene matches: 8. Germline assignment: CDR1 LGHDT and CDR2 YNNKEL (reference sequence). The CDR3 loop reads CASSQVMTGTYGYTF. The CDR3 DNA reads TGTGCCAGCAGCCAGGTTATGACAGGGACCTATGGCTACACCTTC.

This clonotype was recorded at least ten times. J is TRBJ2-2 and V is TRBV2; TRBD2 is a possible D gene (5 bases). Germline loops: CDR1 SNHLY, CDR2 FYNNEI. The V end was cut by 6 bases, the J end by 1 base, with 9 bases between. This CDR3 comprises 14 residues. Written as DNA, the CDR3 is TGTGCCAGCAGGGGGAGTAGGAACACCGGGGAGCTGTTTTTT. Translating it yields CASRGSRNTGELFF.